A single sample is the source of the 8 T cell receptor beta chains below, sequenced in a study of PD-1 blockade in mismatch repair-deficient tumors. Measured with immunoSEQ multiplex PCR; TCRdb has only the in-frame clones, and not every one. This table holds 14,000 or so clones, roughly 84% found once. This sample comprised PBMCs, obtained approximately 14 weeks after starting pembrolizumab. These receptors originate from an adult with mismatch repair-deficient cancer.

The V call is TRBV28, the J call TRBJ2-3; 13 positions match TRBD2. The germline CDR1 and CDR2 sequences are MDHEN and SYDVKM. Trimming removed 5 bases from V and 4 bases from J; junction bases left unmatched: 6. The CDR3 loop spans 16 amino acids. DNA of the CDR3: TGTGCCAGCAGTATCACTAGCGGGAGGGCCCCAGATACGCAGTATTTT. Residues: CASSITSGRAPDTQYF.

Written as DNA, the CDR3 is TGTGCCAGCAGCTTGGGGATGGGTGGGGCGGGAAGTCAGCCCCAGCATTTT. It yields the protein CASSLGMGGAGSQPQHF. V usage is TRBV5-4 and J usage is TRBJ1-5, with D possibly being TRBD1 (5 bases). V gave up 0 bases and J gave up 6 bases, with 19 bases separating them. The CDR3 is 17 residues long. Germline-derived CDR1 and CDR2 are SGHNT and YYREEE (reference sequence). Drawing the rest from reference TRBV5-4 and TRBJ1-5, the complete variable domain is ETGVTQSPTHLIKTRGQQVTLRCSSQSGHNTVSWYQQALGQGPQFIFQYYREEENGRGNFPPRFSGLQFPNYSSELNVNALELDDSALYLCASSLGMGGAGSQPQHFGDGTRLSIL.

The V gene is TRBV28, the J gene TRBJ1-6, with a weak D call TRBD1 (5 bases). The CDR3 runs to 16 residues. From germline, CDR1 is MDHEN and CDR2 SYDVKM. Trimming removed 1 base at V and 5 bases at J, with 12 bases between. CDR3 loop: CASSLYRPSDNSPLHF. The CDR3 bases are TGTGCCAGCAGTTTATACAGGCCGTCCGATAATTCACCCCTCCACTTT.

The V and J genes are TRBV5-6 and TRBJ2-2; 13 nucleotides match TRBD2. The J segment lost 7 bases and the V segment lost 4 bases, leaving 7 bases of the junction unmatched. Germline V CDR1 and CDR2: SGHDT, YYEEEE. The CDR3 is 16 residues long. CDR3 protein: CASSGGLAGRIGELFF. The CDR3 DNA follows: TGTGCCAGCAGCGGGGGACTAGCGGGACGGATCGGGGAGCTGTTTTTT.

The V and J genes are TRBV19 and TRBJ1-5; a possible D gene is TRBD1 (5 bases). V was shortened by 3 bases and J by 3 bases, with 12 bases between the two germline ends. The CDR3 runs 15 residues. The germline V gene has CDR1 LNHDA and CDR2 SQIVND (reference sequence). CDR3 nucleotide sequence: TGTGCCAGTAGTATTGTGACAGCTAACAATCAGCCCCAGCATTTT. This translates into CASSIVTANNQPQHF.

CDR3 residues: CASRVGQLYTGELFF. CDR3 nucleotides: TGTGCCAGCAGAGTGGGGCAGCTATACACCGGGGAGCTGTTTTTT. The rearrangement uses TRBV28 and TRBJ2-2, with a weak D call TRBD1 (5 bases). Trimming removed 6 bases at V and 3 bases at J, with 14 bases between. From germline, CDR1 is MDHEN and CDR2 SYDVKM. The CDR3 is made up of 15 amino acids.

This chain connects TRBV7-9 to TRBJ2-5, with 7 bases aligning to TRBD1. The J call may be mistaken, given a closer DNA end match to TRBJ2-7. The V gene's germline CDR1 is SEHNR and CDR2 FQNEAQ (reference sequence). The CDR3 runs 12 residues. The CDR3 DNA follows: TGTGCCGGACGAAACAGGGGCGACGAGCAGTACTTC. Its translation is CAGRNRGDEQYF.

The chain joins TRBV28 to TRBJ1-2; D ambiguous. The CDR3 covers 12 residues. Trimming cost V 2 bases and J 5 bases, with 6 bases left between them. Germline V lookup: CDR1 MDHEN, CDR2 SYDVKM. The CDR3 loop reads CASSLREYGYTF. CDR3 bases: TGTGCCAGCAGTTTAAGGGAGTATGGCTACACCTTC.